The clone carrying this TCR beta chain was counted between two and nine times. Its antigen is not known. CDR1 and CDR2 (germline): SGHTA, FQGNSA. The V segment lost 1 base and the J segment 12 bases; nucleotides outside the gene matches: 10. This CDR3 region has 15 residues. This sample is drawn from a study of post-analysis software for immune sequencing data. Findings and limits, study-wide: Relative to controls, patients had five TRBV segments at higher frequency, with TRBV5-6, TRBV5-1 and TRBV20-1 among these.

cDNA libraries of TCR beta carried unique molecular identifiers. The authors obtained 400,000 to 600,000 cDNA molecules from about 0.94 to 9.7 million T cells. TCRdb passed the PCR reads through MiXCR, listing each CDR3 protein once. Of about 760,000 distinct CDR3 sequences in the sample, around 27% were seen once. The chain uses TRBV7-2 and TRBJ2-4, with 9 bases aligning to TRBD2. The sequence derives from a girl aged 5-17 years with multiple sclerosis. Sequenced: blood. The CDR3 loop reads CASSLGGSGGPAQYF. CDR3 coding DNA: TGTGCCAGCAGCTTAGGGGGTAGCGGGGGCCCTGCTCAGTACTTC.